This T cell receptor beta chain was sequenced during a study of beta chain features in type 1 diabetes. The wider study: Patients did not differ from healthy donors in age, gender or cell yield.

Study results and caveats: Shorter TCRB CDR3s, moderately but significantly so, marked every one of the four CD4+ subsets in Type 1 diabetes patients.

Only a few counts were recorded for this clone. Its antigen is undetermined. Each of the CD4+ naive, central memory, regulatory and stem cell-like memory populations was sorted via CD45RO/CCR7/CD25/CD127/CD95/CD27. The V gene's germline CDR1 is MNHEY and CDR2 SMNVEV (reference sequence). The CDR3 is 17 residues long. V trimming: 7 bases; J trimming: 3 bases; junction bases outside the gene matches: 17. Expressed TCRB transcripts were sequenced because the isolated RNA had all been reverse transcribed beforehand. Clones were sequenced by immunoSEQ multiplex PCR, and TCRdb holds only the in-frame ones, with some missing. The sample holds about 110,000 clones, around 40% seen once.

This sequence originates from a woman in her late teens or twenties in good health. The chain couples TRBV27 to TRBJ1-1; TRBD1 aligns across 7 bases. The sequenced material came from stem cell memory CD4+ T cells from blood. CDR3 nucleotides: TGTGCCAGCAAATGGTATTCGGGGGACAGCTTATACACTGAAGCTTTCTTT. It translates to CASKWYSGDSLYTEAFF.